Sequencing of this TCR beta chain was carried out in a study of cytomegalovirus exposure and HLA in healthy donors. PCR employed 60 Vbeta and 13 Jbeta primers. The table came from immunoSEQ multiplex PCR; TCRdb's copy has only in-frame clones and leaves some out. The sample table sets out about 150,000 clones. V gave up 2 bases and J gave up 4 bases; unmatched junction bases: 10. This CDR3 contains 16 residues. The germline CDR1 and CDR2 sequences are GTSNPN and SVGIG (reference sequence). Material: PBMCs. J is TRBJ1-3 and V is TRBV30; 8 nucleotides match TRBD1. This TCR derives from a woman aged 45-65 years in good health and CMV-seronegative. The CDR3 DNA reads as TGTGCCTGGAGTCAAGTAACCGGGACAGGAGGAAACACCATATATTTT. Translated: CAWSQVTGTGGNTIYF.